This TCR beta chain was documented in a study of T cell responses to AZD1222 COVID-19 vaccine. The CDR3 has 16 amino acids. In germline, CDR1 is LGHNA, CDR2 YNFKEQ. Trimming removed 4 bases from V and 8 bases from J; junction bases left unmatched: 13. Study findings and constraints: Increased Spike-specific TCR breadth and depth were observed after two AZD1222 doses. The donor group comprised mostly white British people and more females; the analysis possibly underestimated clonal diversity. Baseline testing showed seropositivity in only 6 or 7 AZD1222 recipients. Distributed over spike, vaccine-associated CD4 TCRs predominated at 160-218 and 743-854.

Profiling relied on immunoSEQ multiplex PCR, and the TCRdb table lists in-frame clones only, not all of them. The sample carries about 120,000 clones, roughly 90% recorded once. With respect to this clone: Its antigen is unknown.

The specimen was peripheral blood, collected on day 0 of AZD1222 vaccination. The rearrangement joins TRBV4-2 to TRBJ1-4; 7 positions agree with TRBD1. The TCR sequence derives from an adult in good health. CDR3 bases: TGTGCCAGCAGCCGAGGACAGGCCACGGGGGACGAAAAACTGTTTTTT. It codes for CASSRGQATGDEKLFF.